A single sample gave rise to the 24 T cell receptor beta chains below, sequenced in a study of blood T cell repertoires in COVID-19 (dated by TCRdb to between 2020 and 2021). Library prep was done by the immunoSEQ multiplex PCR assay. TCRdb took over this immuneACCESS table, retaining in-frame rearrangements with V and J assigned. Such tables are incomplete; in checked studies, under half of the missing clones stem from an unresolved V gene, and the remainder is unexplained. In this sample the table shows about 220,000 clones, approximately 82% of which occur a single time. The ten largest clones add up to roughly 7.6% of the sample. What was sequenced was peripheral blood. All receptors come from a woman in her forties or fifties with acute or convalescent COVID-19.

This clone has more than one count but fewer than ten. The chain has TRBV9 and TRBJ1-5; D not certain. This CDR3 has 13 amino acids. V shed 0 bases and J shed 4 bases, with 5 bases lying between them. Germline V gene lookup returns CDR1 SGDLS and CDR2 YYNGEE. CDR3 in amino acids: CASSVGQNQPQHF. The CDR3 nucleotides are TGTGCCAGCAGCGTAGGTCAGAATCAGCCCCAGCATTTT.

The chain has TRBV10-3 and TRBJ2-1, with 8 bases matching TRBD2. CDR1 and CDR2 (germline): ENHRY, SYGVKD. The length of the CDR3 is 13 residues. V lost 5 bases and J lost 8; bases outside the gene matches: 5. CDR3 bases: TGTGCCATCAGTCTAAGCGGGAGCGATGAGCAGTTCTTC. It yields the protein CAISLSGSDEQFF.

The chain is built from TRBV7-9 and TRBJ2-7; 12 positions agree with TRBD2. With V trimmed by 5 bases and J by 2 bases, 4 bases remained unmatched. The CDR3 runs 15 residues. CDR1 and CDR2 (germline): SEHNR, FQNEAQ (reference sequence). In nucleotides, the CDR3 is TGTGCCAGCAGCCAGACTAGCGGGAGACCCTACGAGCAGTACTTC. Encoded protein: CASSQTSGRPYEQYF.

The chain employs TRBV5-6 and TRBJ2-7; a possible D gene is TRBD2 (6 bases). CDR3 length: 17 residues. Germline CDR1 SGHDT, CDR2 YYEEEE. V dropped 5 bases and J dropped 0 bases, with 21 bases sitting between them. The CDR3 spells CASSSIRDSLSSYEQYF. Written as DNA, the CDR3 is TGTGCCAGCAGTTCAATAAGGGACTCCCTGAGCTCCTACGAGCAGTACTTC. Complete variable domain (other parts from reference TRBV5-6 and TRBJ2-7): DAGVTQSPTHLIKTRGQQVTLRCSPKSGHDTVSWYQQALGQGPQFIFQYYEEEERQRGNFPDRFSGHQFPNYSSELNVNALLLGDSALYLCASSSIRDSLSSYEQYFGPGTRLTVT.

A remark on this clone: Germline and junction disagree at one end, which may indicate a read error. The V call is TRBV20-1, the J call TRBJ2-7, with D perhaps matching TRBD2 (5 bases). The CDR3 has 12 amino acids. The germline V gene has CDR1 DFQATT and CDR2 SNEGSKA (reference sequence). DNA of the CDR3: TGCAGTGCTAGTTTGGACTCCTACGGGCAGTACTTC. As protein: CSASLDSYGQYF.

This clone was counted only a few times. The chain joins TRBV10-3 to TRBJ2-7, with D possibly TRBD1 on 5 matching bases. There are 14 residues in the CDR3. V lost 0 bases to trimming and J lost 6 bases, with 12 bases between them. Germline V CDR1 and CDR2: ENHRY, SYGVKD. The CDR3 reads CAISESGQGGEQYF. The CDR3 DNA reads TGTGCCATCAGTGAGTCGGGGCAGGGTGGCGAGCAGTACTTC.

The V and J genes are TRBV27 and TRBJ1-1; D uncertain. CDR3 length: 13 residues. V dropped 4 bases and J dropped 4 bases, with 10 bases sitting between them. Germline V gene data show CDR1 as MNHEY and CDR2 as SMNVEV (reference sequence). The CDR3, as DNA: TGTGCCAGCAGTTCTGGGAGTAGCACTGAAGCTTTCTTT. Amino acids: CASSSGSSTEAFF.

The chain couples TRBV5-1 to TRBJ1-2, with 9 positions matching TRBD1. Per the germline V gene, CDR1 is SGHRS and CDR2 is YFSETQ. The CDR3 has 15 amino acids. J was trimmed by 7 bases and V by 2 bases; bases with no gene match: 9. The chain's CDR3 is CASSLSPGQGPGYTF. The CDR3 DNA is TGCGCCAGCAGCTTATCTCCGGGACAGGGCCCTGGCTACACCTTC.

The J gene is TRBJ2-1, the V gene TRBV6-5; unclear D gene. CDR1 and CDR2 from the germline V gene are MNHEY and SVGAGI. The CDR3 covers 14 residues. The germline V and J ends were trimmed by 2 bases and 7 bases, with 12 bases remaining between them. The CDR3 reads CASSYGALTNEQFF. DNA for the CDR3: TGTGCCAGCAGTTACGGTGCCCTGACTAATGAGCAGTTCTTC.

This rearrangement joins TRBV6-5 to TRBJ1-1; a weak D match, TRBD1 (5 bases). Germline assignment: CDR1 MNHEY and CDR2 SVGAGI. The CDR3 is made up of 10 amino acids. Trimming shortened V by 6 bases and J by 8 bases, and 7 bases separated the two germline ends. DNA of the CDR3: TGTGCCAGCAGATCAGGGGAAGCTTTCTTT. Translating gives CASRSGEAFF.

V gene TRBV3-1 (or the pseudogene TRBV3-2) combines with J gene TRBJ2-2; 7 nucleotides align to TRBD2. Germline V gene sequence: CDR1 LGHDT, CDR2 YNNKEL (reference sequence). V lost 3 bases to trimming and J lost 3 bases; unmatched junction nucleotides: 4. This CDR3 is 15 amino acids long. Written as DNA, the CDR3 is TGTGCCAGCAGCCACGGCGGGAGTTACACCGGGGAGCTGTTTTTT. The encoded protein is CASSHGGSYTGELFF.

The genes are TRBV19 and TRBJ2-7, with D perhaps TRBD2 (6 bases). V lost 5 bases to trimming and J lost 6 bases, with 11 bases between them. CDR1 and CDR2 from the germline V gene are LNHDA and SQIVND (reference sequence). The CDR3 consists of 12 residues. The CDR3 nucleotides are TGTGCCAGTAGTGCACTGGGGGGCGAGCAGTACTTC. Encoded protein: CASSALGGEQYF.

The chain is built from TRBV19 and TRBJ2-3; 12 bases line up with TRBD2. Germline V gene data show CDR1 as LNHDA and CDR2 as SQIVND (reference sequence). With 5 bases clipped from V and 2 bases from J, the junction kept 5 bases outside the gene matches. CDR3 size: 16 residues. The DNA of the CDR3 is TGTGCCAGTAGTGGCCTAGCGGGAGGGCTCACAGATACGCAGTATTTT. Protein: CASSGLAGGLTDTQYF.

This chain joins TRBV6-5 and TRBJ1-4; 9 nucleotides line up with TRBD1. Germline V gene sequence: CDR1 MNHEY, CDR2 SVGAGI. CDR3 size: 14 residues. Trimming cost V 7 bases and J 8 bases; bases outside gene matches: 8. CDR3 residues: CASTLQGAEEKLFF. The CDR3 DNA is TGTGCCAGCACCCTACAGGGGGCCGAGGAAAAACTGTTTTTT.

In its sample, this clone was seen a few times. The chain combines TRBV3-1 (or the pseudogene TRBV3-2) with TRBJ1-5, with a tentative D call TRBD1 (6 bases). The CDR3 length is 16 residues. V shed 5 bases and J shed 3 bases, with 17 bases lying between them. Germline loops: CDR1 LGHDT, CDR2 YNNKEL (reference sequence). The chain's CDR3 is CASSANGGQYNQPQHF. CDR3 bases: TGTGCCAGCAGCGCAAACGGCGGACAGTACAATCAGCCCCAGCATTTT.

This chain joins TRBV28 and TRBJ2-7, with D possibly matching TRBD1 (6 bases). Germline V gene data show CDR1 as MDHEN and CDR2 as SYDVKM. V lost 4 bases to trimming and J lost 0 bases, with 13 bases between them. The CDR3 length is 15 residues. In DNA form, the CDR3 reads TGTGCCAGCAGTTCCCGACAGGTACCCTCCTACGAGCAGTACTTC. Amino acids: CASSSRQVPSYEQYF.

In its sample, this clone was seen a few times. The CDR3 nucleotides read TGTGCCACACAAAGCAGTTTATTGCGGAAACGCACAGATACGCAGTATTTT. Translation gives CATQSSLLRKRTDTQYF. The rearrangement links TRBV28 to TRBJ2-3; D not certain. Between the trimmed V and J ends, which lost 10 bases and 1 base, there was a span of 24 bases. This CDR3 contains 17 residues. The germline V gene encodes CDR1 MDHEN and CDR2 SYDVKM.

This chain joins TRBV10-1 and TRBJ2-2; D remains ambiguous. The V and J ends lost 5 bases and 6 bases respectively, with 7 bases between them. Germline V gene sequence: CDR1 WNHNN, CDR2 SYGVQD (reference sequence). CDR3 length: 12 residues. CDR3 region: CASSRLAGELFF. The CDR3 bases are TGCGCCAGCAGTCGGTTGGCCGGGGAGCTGTTTTTT.

This chain uses TRBV6-5 with TRBJ2-1; 14 bases are a match to TRBD2. Germline V gene lookup returns CDR1 MNHEY and CDR2 SVGAGI. The CDR3 is 15 residues long. V lost 6 bases and J lost 12; bases outside the gene matches: 10. CDR3 nucleotide sequence: TGTGCCAGCAGCGACGGGACTAGCGGGAGTTGGGGGCAGTTCTTC. It translates to CASSDGTSGSWGQFF.

V is TRBV5-4 and J is TRBJ2-2; 9 bases match TRBD1. The CDR3 has 17 amino acids. Trimming at V came to 3 bases and at J to 4 bases, leaving 10 bases not matched to a gene. The germline CDR1 and CDR2 sequences are SGHNT and YYREEE (reference sequence). The CDR3 here is CASSSGQGTPPTGELFF. The CDR3 nucleotides are TGTGCCAGCAGCTCCGGACAGGGGACCCCCCCCACCGGGGAGCTGTTTTTT.

The chain couples TRBV11-2 to TRBJ2-3, with a tentative D call TRBD1 (5 bases). V dropped 0 bases and J dropped 12 bases, with 10 bases sitting between them. Germline V gene sequence: CDR1 SGHAT, CDR2 FQNNGV. The CDR3 extends over 12 amino acids. CDR3 residues: CASSLDRVAQYF. CDR3 bases: TGTGCCAGCAGCTTAGACAGGGTGGCCCAGTATTTT.

The V call is TRBV3-1 (or the pseudogene TRBV3-2), the J call TRBJ2-1; 9 bases match TRBD2. Germline CDR1 is LGHDT and CDR2 is YNNKEL (reference sequence). Trimming removed 5 bases from V and 2 bases from J; junction bases left unmatched: 7. The CDR3 consists of 16 residues. CDR3 coding DNA: TGTGCCAGCAGCAACACGCTAGCGGGAACCTACAATGAGCAGTTCTTC. Protein product: CASSNTLAGTYNEQFF.

This clone appeared once. The V call is TRBV27, the J call TRBJ2-3; tentative D call: TRBD1 (6 bases). V lost 7 bases to trimming and J lost 0 bases, with 17 bases between them. The length of the CDR3 is 16 residues. Looked up from germline, CDR1 is MNHEY and CDR2 is SMNVEV (reference sequence). As DNA, the CDR3 is TGTGCCAGCATAGCTTCGGGACACCTTAGCACAGATACGCAGTATTTT. This sequence encodes CASIASGHLSTDTQYF.

In this sample, this clone turned up a few times. The chain is built from TRBV7-2 and TRBJ1-1; 7 nucleotides match TRBD1. Unmatched junction bases numbered 11, after V lost 5 bases and J lost 5 bases. Germline lookup yields CDR1 SGHTA and CDR2 FQGNSA. This CDR3 spans 15 amino acids. The DNA of the CDR3 is TGTGCCAGCAGCGCCCGACAGGGCGGTGCAACTGAAGCTTTCTTT. Translation: CASSARQGGATEAFF.